This entry describes one T cell receptor beta chain. Its antigen is still unknown. The sample belongs to a study of Graves' ophthalmopathy and Graves' hyperthyroidism. Whole-study findings and limits: Between ophthalmopathy and stable hyperthyroidism, a 13-signature model drew a separation with approximately 90% sensitivity and approximately 79% specificity. The model flagged ophthalmopathy progression at about 68% sensitivity and 72% to 80% specificity. Most thyroid clonotypes with frequency above 0.001 were detected in blood too.

Amplification of the TCR beta CDR3 regions used RNA transcripts (as template). RT-PCR in the first round used HTBI primers; a second-round multiplex PCR followed. TCRdb ran MiXCR on the multiplex PCR reads and lists one entry per CDR3 protein. The sample lists more than 1,000,000 distinct CDR3 sequences; about 35% were seen once. Researchers turned away patients with other autoimmune diseases, uncontrolled infections, pregnancy or lactation. This CDR3 has 12 residues. Trimming took 1 base from V and 9 from J, leaving 9 bases between them. Germline V CDR1 and CDR2: SGHTA, FQGNSA. Material for sequencing was peripheral blood or thyroid tissue (not recorded which). The V and J genes are TRBV7-2 and TRBJ2-5; D gene unclear. This clonotype originated in an adult man with Graves' hyperthyroidism. The CDR3 spells CASSLVRQPQYF. In nucleotides, the CDR3 is TGTGCCAGCAGCTTAGTCCGTCAGCCCCAGTACTTC.